The clone carrying this T cell receptor beta chain has more than one count but fewer than ten. The sample originates from a study of blood T cells in healthy people across ages. Whole-study context: Using template switching, researchers captured about one barcoded beta molecule for each two T cells.

Germline values: CDR1 SGHRS, CDR2 YFSETQ. The V segment lost 2 bases and the J segment 1 base; nucleotides outside the gene matches: 5. The CDR3 has 15 amino acids. A second PCR, run for roughly 7 to 11 cycles, used a sample-barcoded 5' primer plus a J-beta primer mix. TCRdb used MiXCR to reprocess the 5' RACE reads, holding one entry per CDR3 protein. The table shows around 280,000 distinct CDR3 sequences, with less than 30% occurring only once. Healthy Caucasian individuals from Russia aged roughly 6 to 90 served as donors. Donors gave 9 to 10 milliliters of peripheral blood apiece. The TCR sequence derives from an older woman in good health. The chain employs TRBV5-1 and TRBJ2-7, with 8 bases aligning to TRBD2. Material: blood. CDR3 DNA: TGCGCCAGCAGCTTACAGAGCGGGAGATCCTACGAGCAGTACTTC. It is translated as CASSLQSGRSYEQYF.